A selection of T cell receptor beta chains follows, all from one sample in a study of blood T cells in healthy people across ages. TCRdb itself ran the 5' RACE reads through MiXCR, one entry per CDR3 protein. Of approximately 960,000 distinct CDR3 sequences listed, 25% to 30% are singletons. This sample was also put to use in a study of T cells of mothers and their children.

The sample taken for sequencing was blood. The receptor set was obtained from a woman in her thirties or forties in good health. Each CDR3 is given without its conserved first and last residue. Size values are once, few and many counts, or a class for expanded clones, and some rows have none.

J gene: TRBJ2-1
V gene: TRBV20-1
clone size: few
CDR3 protein: SAREGGPVNERF

J gene: TRBJ2-3
V gene: TRBV14
clone size: many
CDR3 protein: ASSQSWVEGTDTQY

J gene: TRBJ2-7
V gene: TRBV5-1
clone size: -
CDR3 protein: VSRPTSGGALGEQY

J gene: TRBJ2-1
V gene: TRBV10-3
clone size: -
CDR3 protein: TISESPGQDNNEQF

J gene: TRBJ2-1
V gene: TRBV7-2
clone size: -
CDR3 protein: ASSLAAGFSSYNEQF

J gene: TRBJ2-7
V gene: TRBV5-5
clone size: many
CDR3 protein: ASSLNSGGTYEQY

J gene: TRBJ2-7
V gene: TRBV18
clone size: many
CDR3 protein: ASSRSEGPYEQY

J gene: TRBJ1-6
V gene: TRBV7-9
clone size: -
CDR3 protein: ASTSPGAANSPLH

J gene: TRBJ1-1
V gene: TRBV6-1
clone size: few
CDR3 protein: ASILDTTVIEAF

J gene: TRBJ2-1
V gene: TRBV30
clone size: -
CDR3 protein: AWRLDNGLYNEQF

J gene: TRBJ2-7
V gene: TRBV10-3
clone size: -
CDR3 protein: AISAKPGEPSYEQY

J gene: TRBJ2-7
V gene: TRBV19
clone size: -
CDR3 protein: ASSIGGGEQY

J gene: TRBJ2-3
V gene: TRBV7-2
clone size: few
CDR3 protein: ASSLGGVEADTQY

J gene: TRBJ2-7
V gene: TRBV10-3
clone size: -
CDR3 protein: AINTDRGQYEQY

J gene: TRBJ2-3
V gene: TRBV11-2
clone size: many
CDR3 protein: ASSLAQWPDTQY

J gene: TRBJ2-7
V gene: TRBV5-1
clone size: once
CDR3 protein: ASSLTGSVHEQY

J gene: TRBJ2-1
V gene: TRBV4-2
clone size: -
CDR3 protein: ASSQGGLAGDSYNEQF

J gene: TRBJ2-7
V gene: TRBV10-3
clone size: many
CDR3 protein: AISEPGQGATYEQY

J gene: TRBJ1-6
V gene: TRBV2
clone size: few
CDR3 protein: ASATSQGNSPLH

J gene: TRBJ2-1
V gene: TRBV7-3
clone size: many
CDR3 protein: ASSLEGAGGEQF

J gene: TRBJ1-5
V gene: TRBV10-1
clone size: few
CDR3 protein: ARGAPYSNQPQH

J gene: TRBJ2-1
V gene: TRBV29-1
clone size: -
CDR3 protein: SVEGGGGGLFGEQF

J gene: TRBJ2-7
V gene: TRBV7-9
clone size: many
CDR3 protein: ASSFSGGGTSYEQY

J gene: TRBJ2-1
V gene: TRBV7-3
clone size: many
CDR3 protein: ASSSAGGGAYNEQF

J gene: TRBJ1-2
V gene: TRBV7-3
clone size: few
CDR3 protein: ASSSGQGGTGYT

J gene: TRBJ2-1
V gene: TRBV10-3
clone size: -
CDR3 protein: AISPTSGGNEQF

J gene: TRBJ1-5
V gene: TRBV7-9
clone size: -
CDR3 protein: ASSPGSPWSDSNLPQH

J gene: TRBJ2-7
V gene: TRBV20-1
clone size: -
CDR3 protein: SASHPSSYEQY

J gene: TRBJ2-2
V gene: TRBV5-1
clone size: -
CDR3 protein: ASSLDGPGERF

J gene: TRBJ2-7
V gene: TRBV29-1
clone size: many
CDR3 protein: SATSGGAYEQY

J gene: TRBJ2-7
V gene: TRBV2
clone size: -
CDR3 protein: ASSDRGDSYEQY

J gene: TRBJ1-6
V gene: TRBV6-2/TRBV6-3
clone size: -
CDR3 protein: ASSYGQGASPLH

J gene: TRBJ2-3
V gene: TRBV7-2
clone size: -
CDR3 protein: ASSPREGAADTQY

J gene: TRBJ2-3
V gene: TRBV7-3
clone size: -
CDR3 protein: ASSLIGGEEDTQY

J gene: TRBJ2-5
V gene: TRBV6-5
clone size: many
CDR3 protein: ASSYSTDSQETQY

J gene: TRBJ2-2
V gene: TRBV4-3
clone size: -
CDR3 protein: ASSQGTVPGELF

J gene: TRBJ2-2
V gene: TRBV20-1
clone size: -
CDR3 protein: SARDLGTGELF

J gene: TRBJ2-3
V gene: TRBV7-9
clone size: -
CDR3 protein: ASSEHSTDTQY

J gene: TRBJ2-7
V gene: TRBV6-1
clone size: -
CDR3 protein: ASLTGTSGTNLY

J gene: TRBJ1-2
V gene: TRBV7-8
clone size: many
CDR3 protein: ASSLERGFTYGYT

J gene: TRBJ1-5
V gene: TRBV2
clone size: few
CDR3 protein: ASTSAQTSNQPQH

J gene: TRBJ2-5
V gene: TRBV7-3
clone size: many
CDR3 protein: ASSLSAGVQETQY

J gene: TRBJ1-5
V gene: TRBV7-2
clone size: many
CDR3 protein: ASSFKEGQPQH

J gene: TRBJ2-7
V gene: TRBV28
clone size: -
CDR3 protein: ANSFSKGRRSYEQY

J gene: TRBJ2-3
V gene: TRBV9
clone size: -
CDR3 protein: ASSVAASGSYSTDTQY

J gene: TRBJ1-2
V gene: TRBV5-1
clone size: few
CDR3 protein: ASSLGSGVDYGYT